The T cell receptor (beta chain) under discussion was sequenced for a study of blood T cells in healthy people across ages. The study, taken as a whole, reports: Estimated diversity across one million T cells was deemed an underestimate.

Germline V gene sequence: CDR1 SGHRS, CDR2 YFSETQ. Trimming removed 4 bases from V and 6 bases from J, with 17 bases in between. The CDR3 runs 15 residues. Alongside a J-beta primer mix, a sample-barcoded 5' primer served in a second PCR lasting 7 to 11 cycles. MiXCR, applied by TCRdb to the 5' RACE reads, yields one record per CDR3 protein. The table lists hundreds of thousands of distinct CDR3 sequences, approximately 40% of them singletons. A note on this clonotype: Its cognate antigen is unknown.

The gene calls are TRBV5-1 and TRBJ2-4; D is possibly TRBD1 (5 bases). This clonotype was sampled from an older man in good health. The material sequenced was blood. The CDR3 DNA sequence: TGCGCCAGCAGCCCTCGACAGAGTGTGGGAAACATTCAGTACTTC. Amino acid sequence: CASSPRQSVGNIQYF.